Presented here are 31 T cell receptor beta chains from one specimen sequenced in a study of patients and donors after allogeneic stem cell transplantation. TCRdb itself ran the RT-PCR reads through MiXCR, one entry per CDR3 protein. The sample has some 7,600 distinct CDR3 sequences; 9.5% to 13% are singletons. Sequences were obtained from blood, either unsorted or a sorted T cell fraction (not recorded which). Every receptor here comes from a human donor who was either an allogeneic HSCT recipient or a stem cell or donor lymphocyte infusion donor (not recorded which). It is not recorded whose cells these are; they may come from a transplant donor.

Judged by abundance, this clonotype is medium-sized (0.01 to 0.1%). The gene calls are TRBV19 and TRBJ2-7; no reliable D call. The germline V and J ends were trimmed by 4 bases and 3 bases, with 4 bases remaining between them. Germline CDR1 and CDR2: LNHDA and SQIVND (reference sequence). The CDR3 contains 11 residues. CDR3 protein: CASSSRYEQYF. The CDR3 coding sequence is TGTGCCAGTAGTAGCCGCTACGAGCAGTACTTC.

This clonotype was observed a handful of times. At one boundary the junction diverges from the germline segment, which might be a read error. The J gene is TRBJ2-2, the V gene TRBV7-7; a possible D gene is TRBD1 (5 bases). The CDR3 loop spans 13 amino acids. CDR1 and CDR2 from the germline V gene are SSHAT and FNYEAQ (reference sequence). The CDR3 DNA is TGTGCTAGCAGCTTTGACCGACAGGGGGAGCTGTTTTTT. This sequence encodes CASSFDRQGELFF.

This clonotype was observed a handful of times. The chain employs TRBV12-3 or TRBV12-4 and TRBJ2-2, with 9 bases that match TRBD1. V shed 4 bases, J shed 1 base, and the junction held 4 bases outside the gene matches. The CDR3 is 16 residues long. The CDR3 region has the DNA TGTGCCAGCAGTTGGGGACAGGGATTGAACACCGGGGAGCTGTTTTTT. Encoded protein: CASSWGQGLNTGELFF.

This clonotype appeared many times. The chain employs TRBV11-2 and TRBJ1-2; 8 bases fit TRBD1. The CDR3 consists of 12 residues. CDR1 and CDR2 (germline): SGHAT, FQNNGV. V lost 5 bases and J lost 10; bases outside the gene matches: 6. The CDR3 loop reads CASSGDRLSYTF. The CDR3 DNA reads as TGTGCCAGCAGCGGGGACAGGTTGTCCTACACCTTC.

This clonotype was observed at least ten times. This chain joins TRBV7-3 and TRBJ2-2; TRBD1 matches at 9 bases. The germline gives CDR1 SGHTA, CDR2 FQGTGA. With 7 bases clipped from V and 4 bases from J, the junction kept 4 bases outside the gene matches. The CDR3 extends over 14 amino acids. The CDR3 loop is CASTKDRGTGELFF. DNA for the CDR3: TGTGCCAGCACCAAGGACAGGGGCACCGGGGAGCTGTTTTTT.

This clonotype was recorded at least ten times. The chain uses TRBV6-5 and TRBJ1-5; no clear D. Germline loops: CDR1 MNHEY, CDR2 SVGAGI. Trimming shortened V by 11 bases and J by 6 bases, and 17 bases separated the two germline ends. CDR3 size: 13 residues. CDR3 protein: CAVGVGISQPQHF. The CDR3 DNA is TGTGCCGTCGGGGTGGGGATAAGTCAGCCCCAGCATTTT.

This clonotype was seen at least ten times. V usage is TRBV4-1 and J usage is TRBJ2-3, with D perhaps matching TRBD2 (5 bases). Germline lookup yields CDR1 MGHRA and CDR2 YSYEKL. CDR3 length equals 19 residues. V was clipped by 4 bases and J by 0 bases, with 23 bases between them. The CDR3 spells CASSPAIRRGASSTDTQYF. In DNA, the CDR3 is TGCGCCAGCAGCCCCGCTATACGACGGGGAGCCTCTAGCACAGATACGCAGTATTTT.

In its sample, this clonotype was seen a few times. The CDR3 DNA follows: TGCAGTGCTAAGGTCAGGGAGAACTATGGCTACACCTTC. Protein product: CSAKVRENYGYTF. V and J are TRBV20-1 and TRBJ1-2; possible D gene TRBD1, 5 bases. Germline CDR1 is DFQATT and CDR2 is SNEGSKA (reference sequence). CDR3 length equals 13 residues. V gave up 4 bases and J gave up 2 bases, with 11 bases separating them.

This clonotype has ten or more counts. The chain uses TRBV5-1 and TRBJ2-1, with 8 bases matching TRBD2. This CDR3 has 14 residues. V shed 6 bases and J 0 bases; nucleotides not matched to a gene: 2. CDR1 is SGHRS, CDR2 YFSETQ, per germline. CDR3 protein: CASKGTSSYNEQFF. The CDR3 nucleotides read TGCGCCAGCAAAGGGACTAGCTCCTACAATGAGCAGTTCTTC. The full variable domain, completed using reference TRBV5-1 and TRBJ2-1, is KAGVTQTPRYLIKTRGQQVTLSCSPISGHRSVSWYQQTPGQGLQFLFEYFSETQRNKGNFPGRFSGRQFSNSRSEMNVSTLELGDSALYLCASKGTSSYNEQFFGPGTRLTVL.

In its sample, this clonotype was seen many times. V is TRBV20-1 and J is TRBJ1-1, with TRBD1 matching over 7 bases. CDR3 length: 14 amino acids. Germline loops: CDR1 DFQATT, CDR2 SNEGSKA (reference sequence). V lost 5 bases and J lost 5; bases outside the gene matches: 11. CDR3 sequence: CSAERQGRRTEAFF. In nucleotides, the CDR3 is TGCAGTGCTGAAAGACAGGGCCGGAGGACTGAAGCTTTCTTT.

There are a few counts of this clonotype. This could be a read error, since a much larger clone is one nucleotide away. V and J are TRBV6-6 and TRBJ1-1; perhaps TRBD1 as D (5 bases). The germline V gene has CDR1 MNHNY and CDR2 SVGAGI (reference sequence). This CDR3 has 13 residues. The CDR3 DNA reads TGTGCCAGCAGACTCAGGGACGGCACTAAAGCTTTCTTT. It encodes CASRLRDGTKAFF.

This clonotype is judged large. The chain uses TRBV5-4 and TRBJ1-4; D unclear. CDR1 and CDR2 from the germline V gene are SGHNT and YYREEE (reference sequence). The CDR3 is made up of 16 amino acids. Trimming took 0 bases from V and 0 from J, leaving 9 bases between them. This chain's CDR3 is CASSLGTFATNEKLFF. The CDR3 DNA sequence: TGTGCCAGCAGCTTGGGAACTTTTGCAACTAATGAAAAACTGTTTTTT.

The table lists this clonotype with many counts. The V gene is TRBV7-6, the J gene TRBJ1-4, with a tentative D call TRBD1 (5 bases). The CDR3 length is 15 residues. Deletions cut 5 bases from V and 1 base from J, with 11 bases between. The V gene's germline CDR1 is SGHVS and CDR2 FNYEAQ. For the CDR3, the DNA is TGTGCCAGCAGCGACCGGGACGGAACTAATGAAAAACTGTTTTTT. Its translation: CASSDRDGTNEKLFF.

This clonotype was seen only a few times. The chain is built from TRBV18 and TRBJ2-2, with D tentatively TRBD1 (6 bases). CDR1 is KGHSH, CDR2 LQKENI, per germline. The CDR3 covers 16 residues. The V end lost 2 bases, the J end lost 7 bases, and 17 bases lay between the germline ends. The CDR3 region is CASSPTTPGAVGELFF. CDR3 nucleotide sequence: TGTGCCAGCTCACCAACGACACCAGGGGCTGTCGGGGAGCTGTTTTTT.

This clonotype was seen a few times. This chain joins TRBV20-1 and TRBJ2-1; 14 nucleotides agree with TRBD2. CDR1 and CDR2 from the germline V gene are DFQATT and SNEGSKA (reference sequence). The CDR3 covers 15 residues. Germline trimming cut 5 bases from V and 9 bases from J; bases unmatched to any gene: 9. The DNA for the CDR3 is TGCAGTGCTCCACCTGGGACTAGCGGGGGTGGTGAGCAGTTCTTC. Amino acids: CSAPPGTSGGGEQFF.

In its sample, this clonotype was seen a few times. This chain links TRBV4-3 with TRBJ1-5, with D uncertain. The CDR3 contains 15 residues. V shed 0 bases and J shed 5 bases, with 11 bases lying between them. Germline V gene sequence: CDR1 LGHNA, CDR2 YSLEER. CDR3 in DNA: TGCGCCAGCAGCCAAGATTATGTGGGTGATCAGCCCCAGCATTTT. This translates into CASSQDYVGDQPQHF.

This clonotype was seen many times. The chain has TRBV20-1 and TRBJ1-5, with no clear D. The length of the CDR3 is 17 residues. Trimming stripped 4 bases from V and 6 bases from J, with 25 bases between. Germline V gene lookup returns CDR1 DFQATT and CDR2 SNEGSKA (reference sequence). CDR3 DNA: TGCAGTGCTATAAGTGGGTTTGGCAGAAAAGATAGTCAGCCCCAGCATTTT. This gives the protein CSAISGFGRKDSQPQHF.

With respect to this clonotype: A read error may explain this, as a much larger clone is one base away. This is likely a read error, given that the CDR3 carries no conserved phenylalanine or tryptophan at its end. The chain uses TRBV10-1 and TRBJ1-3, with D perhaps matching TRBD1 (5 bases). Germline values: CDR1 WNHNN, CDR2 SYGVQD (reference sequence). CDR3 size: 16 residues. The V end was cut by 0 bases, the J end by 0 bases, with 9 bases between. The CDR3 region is CASSESGDSSGNTIYS. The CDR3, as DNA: TGCGCCAGCAGTGAGTCAGGCGACAGCTCTGGAAACACCATATATTCT.

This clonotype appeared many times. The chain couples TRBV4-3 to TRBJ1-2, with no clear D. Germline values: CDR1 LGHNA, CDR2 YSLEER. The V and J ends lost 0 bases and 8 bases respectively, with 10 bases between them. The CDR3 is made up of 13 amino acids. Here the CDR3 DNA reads TGCGCCAGCAGCCAAGACGGTGGGTACGGCTACACCTTC. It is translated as CASSQDGGYGYTF.

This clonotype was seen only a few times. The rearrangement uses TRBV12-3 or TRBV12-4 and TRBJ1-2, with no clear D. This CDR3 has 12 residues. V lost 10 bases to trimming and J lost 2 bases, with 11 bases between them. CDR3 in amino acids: CAIQQPNYGYTF. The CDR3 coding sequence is TGTGCCATCCAACAACCCAACTATGGCTACACCTTC.

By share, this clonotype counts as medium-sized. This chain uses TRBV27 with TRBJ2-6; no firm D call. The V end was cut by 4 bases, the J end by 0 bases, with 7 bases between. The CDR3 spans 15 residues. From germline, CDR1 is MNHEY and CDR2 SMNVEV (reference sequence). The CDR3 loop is CASSSHTSGANVLTF. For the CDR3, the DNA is TGTGCCAGCAGTTCCCATACCTCTGGGGCCAACGTCCTGACTTTC.

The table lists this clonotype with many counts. As DNA, the CDR3 is TGTGCCAGCAGCAAAGTCGGGACACCGGTGCAGGATAGCAATCAGCCCCAGCATTTT. It encodes CASSKVGTPVQDSNQPQHF. The chain combines TRBV21-1 with TRBJ1-5; TRBD1 is the table's D call, not checked against the DNA. TRBV21-1 corresponds to a pseudogene. CDR3 length: 19 amino acids.

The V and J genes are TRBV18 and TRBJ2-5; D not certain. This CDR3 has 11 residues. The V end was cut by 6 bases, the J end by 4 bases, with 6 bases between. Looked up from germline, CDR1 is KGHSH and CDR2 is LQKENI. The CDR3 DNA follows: TGTGCCAGCTCCCTGAGAGAGACCCAGTACTTC. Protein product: CASSLRETQYF.

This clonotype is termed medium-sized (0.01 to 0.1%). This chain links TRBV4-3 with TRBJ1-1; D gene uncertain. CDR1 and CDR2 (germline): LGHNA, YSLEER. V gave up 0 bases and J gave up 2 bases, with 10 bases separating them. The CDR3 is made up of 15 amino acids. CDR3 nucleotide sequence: TGCGCCAGCAGCCAAGAAGTAACAGCTAACACTGAAGCTTTCTTT. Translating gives CASSQEVTANTEAFF.

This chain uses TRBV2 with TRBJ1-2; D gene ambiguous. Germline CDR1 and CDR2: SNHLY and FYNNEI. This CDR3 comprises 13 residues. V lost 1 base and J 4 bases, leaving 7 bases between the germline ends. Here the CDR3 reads CASSEGESYGYTF. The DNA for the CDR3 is TGTGCCAGCAGTGAAGGGGAGTCCTATGGCTACACCTTC.

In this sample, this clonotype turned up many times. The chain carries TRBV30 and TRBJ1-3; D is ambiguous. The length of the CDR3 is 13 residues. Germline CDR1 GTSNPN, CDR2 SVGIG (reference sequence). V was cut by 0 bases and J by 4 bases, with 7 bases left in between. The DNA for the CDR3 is TGTGCCTGGAGTGTACGATGGGGAAACACCATATATTTT. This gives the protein CAWSVRWGNTIYF.

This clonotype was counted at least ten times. The CDR3 reads CAWRATQGASEKLFF. CDR3 bases: TGTGCCTGGAGGGCAACGCAGGGGGCGTCTGAAAAACTGTTTTTT. The chain carries TRBV30 and TRBJ1-4; 8 bases are a match to TRBD1. The CDR3 consists of 15 residues. The V segment lost 3 bases and the J segment 7 bases; nucleotides outside the gene matches: 10. Germline lookup yields CDR1 GTSNPN and CDR2 SVGIG (reference sequence).

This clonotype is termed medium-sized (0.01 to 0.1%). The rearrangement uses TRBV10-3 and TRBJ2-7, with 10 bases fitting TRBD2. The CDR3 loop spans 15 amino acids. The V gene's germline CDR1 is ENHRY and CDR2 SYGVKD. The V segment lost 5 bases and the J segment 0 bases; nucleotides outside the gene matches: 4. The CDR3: CAISSLAGDSYEQYF. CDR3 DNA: TGTGCCATCAGTTCTCTAGCGGGGGACTCCTACGAGCAGTACTTC.

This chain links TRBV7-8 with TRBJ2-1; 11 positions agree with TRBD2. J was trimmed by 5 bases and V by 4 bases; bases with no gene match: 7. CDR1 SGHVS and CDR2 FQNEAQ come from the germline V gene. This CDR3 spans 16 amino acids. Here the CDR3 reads CASSSGTSGEDNEQFF. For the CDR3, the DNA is TGTGCCAGCAGCTCGGGGACTAGCGGAGAGGACAATGAGCAGTTCTTC.

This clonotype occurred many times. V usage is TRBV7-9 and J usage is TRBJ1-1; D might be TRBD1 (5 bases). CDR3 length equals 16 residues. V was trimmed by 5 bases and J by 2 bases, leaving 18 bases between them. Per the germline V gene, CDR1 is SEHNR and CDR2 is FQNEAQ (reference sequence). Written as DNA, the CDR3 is TGTGCCAGCAGCAGATACGTGGGGGTAATTAACACTGAAGCTTTCTTT. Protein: CASSRYVGVINTEAFF.

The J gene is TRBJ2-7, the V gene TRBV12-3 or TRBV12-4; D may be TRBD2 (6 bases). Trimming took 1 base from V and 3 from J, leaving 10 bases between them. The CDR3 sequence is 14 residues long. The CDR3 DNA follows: TGTGCCAGCAGTTTAGGGCAGGGACTCTACGAGCAGTACTTC. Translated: CASSLGQGLYEQYF.